Listed below are T cell receptor beta chains from one sample, sequenced in a study of CD8+ T cells in alopecia areata. The repertoire was sequenced with immunoSEQ multiplex PCR; TCRdb's copy has only in-frame clones and lacks some. Among about 98,000 clones, over 40% were seen once, and the ten largest hold 0.79%. The source material was CD4+ T cells sorted from blood. These TCRs come from a human donor with alopecia areata. The CDR3 runs from the conserved cysteine through the conserved F or W. D genes are given only for firm matches. Clone size, where shown, is once, few, many, or a class for clones that have expanded.

>TRBV2|-|few|TRBJ2-2
CASSELGVENTGELFF
TGTGCCAGCAGTGAACTCGGGGTTGAGAACACCGGGGAGCTGTTTTTT
>TRBV5-1|-|-|TRBJ2-2
CASSPAGAGELFF
TGCGCCAGCAGCCCGGCCGGCGCCGGGGAGCTGTTTTTT
>TRBV28|TRBD1|few|TRBJ2-1
CASRETGDGSEQFF
TGTGCCAGCAGAGAGACAGGGGATGGGAGTGAGCAGTTCTTC
>TRBV29-1|-|-|TRBJ2-7
CSVEGLANEQYF
TGCAGCGTTGAGGGGCTAGCGAACGAGCAGTACTTC
>TRBV30|TRBD1|few|TRBJ1-5
CAWSPRYRGSLSNQPQHF
TGTGCCTGGAGTCCTCGGTACAGGGGAAGCTTGAGCAATCAGCCCCAGCATTTT
>TRBV7-2|-|-|TRBJ2-5
CASSLVARRETQYF
TGTGCCAGCAGCTTAGTGGCACGGCGGGAGACCCAGTACTTC
>TRBV20-1|-|-|TRBJ2-3
CSGGPGDTQYF
TGCAGTGGGGGGCCCGGAGATACGCAGTATTTT
>TRBV30|TRBD1|few|TRBJ1-5
CAWRQGHNQPQHF
TGTGCCTGGAGACAGGGGCACAATCAGCCCCAGCATTTT
>TRBV7-9|TRBD1|few|TRBJ2-7
CASQWEGRQGTYF
TGTGCCAGCCAGTGGGAAGGAAGACAGGGAACGTACTTC
>TRBV7-9|TRBD2|-|TRBJ2-1
CASSLRGDYNEQFF
TGTGCCAGCAGCTTACGGGGGGACTACAATGAGCAGTTCTTC
>TRBV29-1|TRBD2|few|TRBJ2-1
CSVERLAGANEQFF
TGCAGCGTTGAACGCCTAGCGGGAGCCAATGAGCAGTTCTTC
>TRBV7-6|-|-|TRBJ2-3
CASSSILLGRNQDTQYF
TGTGCCAGCAGCTCCATCCTACTAGGGCGAAATCAAGATACGCAGTATTTT
>TRBV29-1|TRBD2|-|TRBJ2-2
CSVKVTGGSTGELFF
TGCAGCGTGAAGGTTACGGGAGGAAGCACCGGGGAGCTGTTTTTT
>TRBV7-2|TRBD2|-|TRBJ2-3
CASSFLSGRAGSDTQYF
TGTGCCAGCAGCTTCCTTAGCGGGAGGGCGGGGTCAGATACGCAGTATTTT
>TRBV9|TRBD1|-|TRBJ2-1
CASSRDSFYEQFF
TGTGCCAGCAGCCGGGACAGTTTCTATGAGCAGTTCTTC
>TRBV4-1|-|-|TRBJ1-6
CASSQGEGPLNSPLHF
TGCGCCAGCAGCCAAGGAGAAGGACCCCTCAATTCACCCCTCCACTTT
>TRBV29-1|TRBD1|-|TRBJ2-3
CSVGETGADTQYF
TGCAGCGTTGGAGAGACAGGGGCAGATACGCAGTATTTT
>TRBV29-1|TRBD2|few|TRBJ2-1
CSVGLAGGPDNEQFF
TGCAGCGTTGGACTAGCGGGGGGGCCTGACAATGAGCAGTTCTTC
>TRBV30|-|-|TRBJ2-5
CAWSPQAHQETQYF
TGTGCCTGGAGTCCACAGGCTCATCAAGAGACCCAGTACTTC
>TRBV5-1|-|few|TRBJ1-4
CASSPGRANEKLFF
TGCGCCAGCAGCCCGGGGCGGGCTAATGAAAAACTGTTTTTT
>TRBV7-2|-|-|TRBJ2-5
CASSPPGVQETQYF
TGTGCCAGCAGCCCCCCAGGAGTCCAAGAGACCCAGTACTTC
>TRBV19|-|few|TRBJ2-1
CASSYRYTPYNEQFF
TGTGCCAGTAGTTACCGTTACACTCCTTACAATGAGCAGTTCTTC
>TRBV2|TRBD1|-|TRBJ1-2
CASSELGQGAF
TGTGCCAGCAGTGAGTTGGGACAGGGGGCCTTC
>TRBV28|TRBD1|once|TRBJ2-7
CASSYDRVVHEQYF
TGTGCCAGCAGTTACGACAGGGTGGTCCACGAGCAGTACTTC
>TRBV30|-|few|TRBJ1-2
CAWKETGPYGYTF
TGTGCCTGGAAGGAGACAGGCCCCTATGGCTACACCTTC
>TRBV29-1|-|-|TRBJ1-5
CSVVGQAGQPQHF
TGCAGCGTTGTCGGGCAGGCAGGTCAGCCCCAGCATTTT
>TRBV29-1|-|-|TRBJ2-7
CSVSETLYEQYF
TGCAGCGTTTCTGAGACACTTTACGAGCAGTACTTC
>TRBV30|-|-|TRBJ1-1
CAWSKDRGGEAFF
TGTGCCTGGAGTAAGGACCGAGGTGGTGAAGCTTTCTTT
>TRBV5-1|-|few|TRBJ2-7
CASSTGPYEQYF
TGCGCCAGCAGTACCGGGCCGTACGAGCAGTACTTC
>TRBV7-2|-|-|TRBJ2-5
CASRNLARVAETQYF
TGTGCCAGCAGGAACCTAGCTAGAGTAGCCGAGACCCAGTACTTC
>TRBV29-1|-|once|TRBJ1-1
CSVGPGGGLTEAFF
TGCAGCGTTGGCCCGGGGGGGGGCCTCACTGAAGCTTTCTTT
>TRBV28|-|-|TRBJ1-5
CASRTDGFQPQHF
TGTGCCAGCAGAACAGATGGGTTTCAGCCCCAGCATTTT
>TRBV29-1|-|few|TRBJ2-3
CSVEVFRTASTDTQYF
TGCAGCGTTGAAGTCTTCAGGACGGCAAGCACAGATACGCAGTATTTT
>TRBV29-1|-|-|TRBJ1-1
CSVRDQGGEAFF
TGCAGCGTTAGAGACCAGGGTGGTGAAGCTTTCTTT
>TRBV29-1|-|few|TRBJ2-1
CSVLSLTGPYNEQFF
TGCAGCGTCCTCTCGCTGACGGGCCCCTACAATGAGCAGTTCTTC